This T cell receptor beta chain was captured in a study of neurological immune-mediated disorders. Each CDR3 protein is one row after TCRdb ran MiXCR on the 5' RACE reads. The sample yields 55,000 to 75,000 distinct CDR3 sequences, around 2.3% seen once. This clonotype has ten or more counts. The antigen is not known. Study results and caveats: The multiple sclerosis repertoire cluster had no association with any clinical or MRI feature. In HTLV-1-associated myelopathy, TCR clonal expansion was greatest, and in multiple sclerosis it was least, below healthy controls. Among 34 multiple sclerosis patients, 18 had repertoires that phylogenetic grouping placed in one related-CDR3 cluster, a possible signature.

The sequence came from a man in his forties or fifties with multiple sclerosis. Sequencing used PBMCs.

CDR3 nucleotide sequence: TGTGCCAGCAGTTCACAGGGATTTGGTGAAGCTTTCTTT. This gives the protein CASSSQGFGEAFF. The genes are TRBV12-3 or TRBV12-4 and TRBJ1-1, with a possible D match to TRBD1 (6 bases). This CDR3 is built from 13 residues. The V end was cut by 4 bases, the J end by 7 bases, with 13 bases between.